The 5 T cell receptor beta chains below were found in one sample sequenced in a study of PD-1 blockade in classical Hodgkin lymphoma. No patient escaped relapse after autologous stem cell transplantation, and brentuximab vedotin exposure varied. Magnetic negative selection purified CD4+ T cells from thawed PBMCs. The assay was immunoSEQ multiplex PCR, and TCRdb's table has in-frame clones only and misses some. The sample lists around 17,000 clones, approximately 80% occurring once. The material sequenced was CD4+ T cells from blood, taken at baseline. These receptors all come from a human donor with classical Hodgkin lymphoma.

This clone was found once. The rearrangement uses TRBV7-3 and TRBJ2-5; 8 nucleotides match TRBD2. CDR1 is SGHTA and CDR2 is FQGTGA in the germline V gene. The CDR3 totals 13 residues. V shed 5 bases, J shed 4 bases, and the junction held 3 bases outside the gene matches. The CDR3 loop is CASSTTSGETQYF. The CDR3 coding sequence is TGTGCCAGCAGCACAACTAGCGGAGAGACCCAGTACTTC.

DNA of the CDR3: TGCGCCAGCAGCTTGGCAGGGGGGGCCGCCTACAATGAGCAGTTCTTC. Encoded protein: CASSLAGGAAYNEQFF. The rearrangement uses TRBV5-1 and TRBJ2-1, with D possibly called TRBD1 or TRBD2 (7 bases each). The germline gives CDR1 SGHRS, CDR2 YFSETQ. The CDR3 runs to 16 residues. V dropped 0 bases and J dropped 2 bases, with 12 bases sitting between them.

The chain has TRBV5-1 and TRBJ2-5; 8 bases align to TRBD2. The V gene's germline CDR1 is SGHRS and CDR2 YFSETQ. This CDR3 spans 15 amino acids. V was pared by 4 bases and J by 3 bases, with 8 bases of the junction left unmatched. The CDR3 loop reads CASSPSGGGEETQYF. The CDR3 DNA reads as TGCGCCAGCAGCCCTTCGGGGGGGGGTGAAGAGACCCAGTACTTC.

This chain links TRBV6-5 with TRBJ1-2, with TRBD1 matching over 8 bases. The CDR3 is made up of 15 amino acids. Per the germline V gene, CDR1 is MNHEY and CDR2 is SVGAGI. The V gene end was trimmed by 6 bases and the J gene end by 4 bases; junction bases not matched to a gene: 10. CDR3 DNA sequence: TGTGCCAGCAGCGCCGACAGGGGATTCTTCTATGGCTACACCTTC. Amino acid sequence: CASSADRGFFYGYTF.

V and J are TRBV7-2 and TRBJ1-5; D is perhaps TRBD1 (6 bases). V was pared by 5 bases and J by 0 bases, with 17 bases between. The CDR3 loop spans 17 amino acids. Germline V gene sequence: CDR1 SGHTA, CDR2 FQGNSA. The CDR3 nucleotides read TGTGCCAGCAGCGGCGGGGGGGCAGGTAATAGCAATCAGCCCCAGCATTTT. It specifies CASSGGGAGNSNQPQHF.